The 8 T cell receptor beta chains listed next were all sequenced from one sample in a study of blood T cells in healthy people across ages. The authors ran a second PCR of 7 to 11 cycles using a sample-barcoded 5' primer and a J-beta primer mix. TCRdb redid the calling of the 5' RACE reads with MiXCR, one entry per CDR3 protein. The sample gives 600,000 to 850,000 distinct CDR3 sequences, 25% of which show up once; around 9.2% is in the top ten. This sample also belongs to another study, concerning T cells of mothers and their children.

The source material was blood. The origin of the receptors is a boy between 10 and 17 years old in good health.

This clonotype was observed a few times. The chain links TRBV4-1 to TRBJ1-2, with D uncertain. CDR1 is MGHRA and CDR2 is YSYEKL in the germline V gene. V shed 0 bases and J shed 2 bases, with 7 bases lying between them. The CDR3 runs to 14 residues. The chain's CDR3 is CASSQDRLNYGYTF. The CDR3 coding sequence is TGCGCCAGCAGCCAAGATAGGTTAAACTATGGCTACACCTTC.

The chain carries TRBV5-1 and TRBJ2-1; 10 nucleotides align to TRBD2. Trimming removed 1 base from V and 1 base from J; junction bases left unmatched: 5. CDR1 is SGHRS and CDR2 is YFSETQ in the germline V gene. CDR3 length: 17 amino acids. The CDR3 nucleotides are TGCGCCAGCAGCTTGAGCGGGGGGGCGACATCCTACAATGAGCAGTTCTTC. Its protein product is CASSLSGGATSYNEQFF.

The table lists this clonotype with a few counts. The chain recombines TRBV4-2 with TRBJ2-2; D possibly corresponds to TRBD2 (6 bases). V dropped 7 bases and J dropped 3 bases, with 18 bases sitting between them. The CDR3 extends over 16 amino acids. Germline V lookup: CDR1 LGHNA, CDR2 YNFKEQ. The CDR3: CASNQAGGTYTGELFF. The CDR3 bases are TGTGCCAGCAACCAGGCCGGGGGAACTTACACCGGGGAGCTGTTTTTT.

The chain combines TRBV11-2 with TRBJ1-1; no reliable D call. Germline lookup yields CDR1 SGHAT and CDR2 FQNNGV. This CDR3 is 13 amino acids long. V lost 5 bases to trimming and J lost 0 bases, with 7 bases between them. CDR3 bases: TGTGCCAGCAGCGCTAGGTTGAACACTGAAGCTTTCTTT. It specifies CASSARLNTEAFF.

This clonotype was seen only a few times. The chain joins TRBV12-3 or TRBV12-4 to TRBJ1-1; 9 bases line up with TRBD1. The V and J ends lost 6 bases and 4 bases, in that order; junction bases with no gene match: 6. This CDR3 has 14 residues. The CDR3 DNA follows: TGTGCCAGCAGCTACGGACAGGGGAGCACTGAAGCTTTCTTT. It translates to CASSYGQGSTEAFF.

The chain recombines TRBV5-1 with TRBJ2-1; the match to TRBD2 covers 9 bases. The CDR3 has 16 residues. V trimming: 0 bases; J trimming: 8 bases; junction bases outside the gene matches: 9. CDR1 and CDR2 (germline): SGHRS, YFSETQ. The CDR3 loop is CASSLVFPGLADEQFF. Written as DNA, the CDR3 is TGCGCCAGCAGCTTGGTTTTTCCGGGACTAGCTGATGAGCAGTTCTTC.

This rearrangement joins TRBV7-2 to TRBJ2-5; D may correspond to TRBD1 or TRBD2 (5 bases each). In germline, CDR1 is SGHTA, CDR2 FQGNSA. The CDR3 consists of 14 residues. Trimming stripped 1 base from V and 5 bases from J, with 11 bases between. In nucleotides, the CDR3 is TGTGCCAGCAGCTTAGTAGGGACGAGGGAGACCCAGTACTTC. It translates to CASSLVGTRETQYF.

This sequence joins TRBV5-1 and TRBJ2-7, with 9 positions matching TRBD1. The V and J ends lost 4 bases and 0 bases, in that order; junction bases with no gene match: 5. In germline, CDR1 is SGHRS, CDR2 YFSETQ. The CDR3 spans 15 residues. In nucleotides, the CDR3 is TGCGCCAGCAGCCCTCGACAGGGGGTCTCCTACGAGCAGTACTTC. It codes for CASSPRQGVSYEQYF.